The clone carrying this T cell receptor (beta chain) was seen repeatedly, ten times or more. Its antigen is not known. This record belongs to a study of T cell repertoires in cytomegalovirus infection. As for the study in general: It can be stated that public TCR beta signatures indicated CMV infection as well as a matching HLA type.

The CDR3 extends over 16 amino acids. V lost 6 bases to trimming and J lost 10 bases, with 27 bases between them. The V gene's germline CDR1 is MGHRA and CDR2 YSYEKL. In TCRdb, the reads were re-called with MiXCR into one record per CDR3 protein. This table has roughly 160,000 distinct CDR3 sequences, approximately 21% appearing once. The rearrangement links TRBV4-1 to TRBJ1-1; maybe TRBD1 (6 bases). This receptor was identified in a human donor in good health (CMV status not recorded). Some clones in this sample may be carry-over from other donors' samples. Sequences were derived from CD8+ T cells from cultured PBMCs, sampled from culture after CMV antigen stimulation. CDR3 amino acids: CASRKNRVTIGKGAFF. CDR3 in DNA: TGCGCCAGCAGGAAAAACAGGGTCACTATCGGGAAGGGAGCTTTCTTT.